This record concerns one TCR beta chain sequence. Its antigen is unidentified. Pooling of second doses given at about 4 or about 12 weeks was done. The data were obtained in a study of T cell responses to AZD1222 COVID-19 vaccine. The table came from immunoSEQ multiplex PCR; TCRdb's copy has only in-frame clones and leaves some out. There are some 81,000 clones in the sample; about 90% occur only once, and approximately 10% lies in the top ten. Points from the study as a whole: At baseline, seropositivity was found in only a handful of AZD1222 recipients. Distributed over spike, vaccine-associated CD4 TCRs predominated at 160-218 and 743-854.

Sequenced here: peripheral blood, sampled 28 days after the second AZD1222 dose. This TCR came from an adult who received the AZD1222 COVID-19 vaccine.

CDR3 amino acids: CASSSTANSYEQYF. As DNA, the CDR3 is TGTGCCAGCAGCTCGACAGCGAACTCCTACGAGCAGTACTTC. This sequence joins TRBV7-8 and TRBJ2-7, with D possibly being TRBD1 (5 bases). This CDR3 region has 14 residues. Looked up from germline, CDR1 is SGHVS and CDR2 is FQNEAQ. The ends were cut back, 4 bases at V and 0 bases at J, with 10 bases in the middle.